This entry features one TCR beta chain sequence. The data are from a study of shared clonotypes between healthy human individuals. Overall study: In total, the donors were two women and a few men aged 18 to 49. Each donor contributed plates that comprised three CD4 naive, three CD4 memory, two CD8 naive and one CD8 memory.

At deep level, the assay was performed. Repertoires were generated with immunoSEQ multiplex PCR, while TCRdb's copy carries only in-frame clones and drops some. The sample carries about 1.5 million clones, around 97% recorded once. The CDR3 runs 14 residues. V lost 10 bases, J lost 7 bases, and 12 bases stayed unmatched. Germline CDR1 and CDR2: LNHDA and SQIVND (reference sequence). Input material: naive CD4+ T cells sorted from blood. Subset reported: CD45RA+ positively selected. The receptor was isolated from a man aged 30 to 39 in good health. The V and J genes are TRBV19 and TRBJ2-1; TRBD2 matches 8 bases. The CDR3 coding sequence is TGTGCCACGGGAGGAAGCGGGAGAGGGAATGAGCAGTTCTTC. Encoded protein: CATGGSGRGNEQFF.